This T cell receptor beta chain came from a study of blood T cells in healthy people across ages. Study conclusions and caveats: Long-lived and aged donors differed, with more naive CD4+ cells and higher diversity in the long-lived. From one million sequenced T cells, diversity estimates were lower bounds.

Primers used in a second PCR of about 7 to 11 cycles were a sample-barcoded 5' primer and a J-beta primer mix. The authors tagged each cDNA molecule using a template-switch adaptor with 12 random nucleotides. One entry per CDR3 protein results from TCRdb running MiXCR on the 5' RACE reads. The sample contains hundreds of thousands of distinct CDR3 sequences, 40% to 65% of which appear only once. This clonotype was observed a handful of times. The target antigen is unknown. The CDR3 consists of 15 residues. Trimming took 1 base from V and 5 from J, leaving 17 bases between them. Germline CDR1 reads DFQATT; CDR2 reads SNEGSKA (reference sequence).

The sample consisted of blood. The sequence derives from a man of 80 years or more in good health. This chain connects TRBV20-1 to TRBJ2-5; D assignment may be TRBD1 or TRBD2 (5 bases each). Here the CDR3 reads CSARVPGPPRETQYF. CDR3 nucleotide sequence: TGCAGTGCTAGAGTACCGGGACCTCCTCGGGAGACCCAGTACTTC.